The 18 T cell receptor beta chains reported below all come from one sample, sequenced in a study of T cells in Graves' hyperthyroidism and ophthalmopathy. It was RNA transcripts that yielded the amplified TCR beta CDR3 regions. A set of HTBI primers served as the primers for a first-round RT-PCR of the TCR CDR3. TCRdb used MiXCR to reprocess the multiplex PCR reads, holding one entry per CDR3 protein. The table has 600,000 or so distinct CDR3 sequences, over 12% seen once. What was sequenced was blood. The origin of the receptors is a woman aged 18 to 35 with Graves' ophthalmopathy.

This clonotype was seen at least ten times. The chain uses TRBV5-1 and TRBJ2-7, with 11 bases lining up with TRBD2. CDR3 size: 14 residues. Per germline, CDR1 SGHRS and CDR2 YFSETQ. With 5 bases clipped from V and 1 base from J, the junction kept 2 bases outside the gene matches. The CDR3 coding sequence is TGCGCCAGCAGGGGACTAGCGGAGTCCTACGAGCAGTACTTC. Translation gives CASRGLAESYEQYF.

At least ten counts were recorded for this clonotype. The chain couples TRBV11-2 to TRBJ1-1, with no clear D. The CDR3 is made up of 13 amino acids. V dropped 1 base and J dropped 7 bases, with 10 bases sitting between them. Looked up from germline, CDR1 is SGHAT and CDR2 is FQNNGV. CDR3 residues: CASSLGGHREAFF. As DNA, the CDR3 is TGTGCCAGCAGCTTAGGCGGCCACCGTGAAGCTTTCTTT.

This chain connects TRBV7-9 to TRBJ1-2, with 8 bases lining up with TRBD1. Germline loops: CDR1 SEHNR, CDR2 FQNEAQ (reference sequence). V shed 3 bases, J shed 6 bases, and the junction held 6 bases outside the gene matches. CDR3 length: 14 residues. This CDR3 reads CASSLFPGGNGYTF. The CDR3 bases are TGTGCCAGCAGCTTGTTCCCAGGGGGCAATGGCTACACCTTC.

In its sample, this clonotype was seen a few times. The chain combines TRBV7-9 with TRBJ2-7; 11 nucleotides agree with TRBD1. Losses at the gene ends were 5 bases for V and 2 bases for J; bases not matched to a gene: 8. CDR1 and CDR2 from the germline V gene are SEHNR and FQNEAQ (reference sequence). The CDR3 totals 16 residues. The CDR3 DNA reads TGTGCCAGCAGCAAAGTATCGGGACAGGGGGCCTACGAGCAGTACTTC. Its protein is CASSKVSGQGAYEQYF.

This clonotype was recorded many times. The chain's CDR3 is CSARIALLNEQFF. The CDR3, as DNA: TGCAGTGCTAGAATTGCTCTTTTAAATGAGCAGTTCTTC. This chain connects TRBV20-1 to TRBJ2-1; D not certain. V was clipped by 2 bases and J by 7 bases, with 12 bases between them. The CDR3 has 13 amino acids. Germline CDR1 and CDR2: DFQATT and SNEGSKA (reference sequence).

A few counts support this clonotype. The CDR3: CASGPHNYGYTF. CDR3 nucleotide sequence: TGCGCCAGCGGGCCACATAACTATGGCTACACCTTC. The chain joins TRBV10-2 to TRBJ1-2, with D uncertain. This CDR3 has 12 amino acids. V shed 8 bases and J shed 1 base, with 8 bases lying between them. The germline gives CDR1 WSHSY, CDR2 SAAADI.

Many counts were recorded for this clonotype. This chain links TRBV7-9 with TRBJ2-5, with D possibly matching TRBD1 (6 bases). V shed 4 bases and J shed 3 bases, with 18 bases lying between them. This CDR3 has 16 amino acids. Germline V gene sequence: CDR1 SEHNR, CDR2 FQNEAQ (reference sequence). The CDR3 is CASSWILRGSEETQYF. Written as DNA, the CDR3 is TGTGCCAGCAGCTGGATCCTAAGGGGGTCGGAAGAGACCCAGTACTTC.

Details on this clonotype: This could be a read error, since a much larger clone is one nucleotide away. V gene TRBV7-8 combines with J gene TRBJ2-3; 8 nucleotides line up with TRBD1. CDR1 is SGHVS, CDR2 FQNEAQ, per germline. The CDR3 sequence is 18 residues long. The V segment lost 3 bases and the J segment 1 base; nucleotides outside the gene matches: 12. The CDR3 DNA reads TGTGCCAGCAGCTTTGACAGGGGACAGTTGCCGCGCACAGATACGCAGTATTTT. Its protein product is CASSFDRGQLPRTDTQYF.

This clonotype was recorded many times. This chain uses TRBV24-1 with TRBJ1-2; 8 nucleotides agree with TRBD1. V lost 3 bases, J lost 1 base, and 15 bases stayed unmatched. The germline gives CDR1 KGHDR, CDR2 SFDVKD. This CDR3 has 19 residues. The CDR3 here is CATSDQSATGDSHNYGYTF. CDR3 nucleotides: TGTGCCACCAGTGATCAATCCGCGACAGGGGACTCTCATAACTATGGCTACACCTTC.

This clonotype was recorded many times. The chain is built from TRBV7-8 and TRBJ2-3, with D possibly being TRBD2 (11 bases). The V end lost 7 bases, the J end lost 1 base, and 27 bases lay between the germline ends. CDR1 and CDR2 (germline): SGHVS, FQNEAQ. The CDR3 length is 19 residues. CDR3 in amino acids: CASTPGQGLLAGGTDTQYF. CDR3 nucleotides: TGTGCCAGCACCCCGGGACAGGGGTTACTAGCGGGAGGCACAGATACGCAGTATTTT.

This clonotype has a count of ten or more. The V call is TRBV20-1, the J call TRBJ2-1, with D tentatively TRBD2 (6 bases). The CDR3 runs to 15 residues. Germline values: CDR1 DFQATT, CDR2 SNEGSKA (reference sequence). The V gene lost 7 bases and the J gene lost 4 bases, with 20 bases spanning the gap. In DNA, the CDR3 is TGCAGTGTCACCCAACTAGCCCGACTTTACAATGAGCAGTTCTTC. Residues: CSVTQLARLYNEQFF.

A word on this clonotype: One end of the junction does not line up with germline, which may come from a read error. The chain employs TRBV7-9 and TRBJ2-7, with D perhaps TRBD1 (6 bases). Germline V gene data show CDR1 as SEHNR and CDR2 as FQNEAQ (reference sequence). The CDR3 totals 14 residues. The CDR3 nucleotides read TGTGCCAGCAGTTTAGGGTTAACAGGGAACGAGCAGTACTTC. It encodes CASSLGLTGNEQYF.

This clonotype was observed many times. V gene TRBV2 combines with J gene TRBJ1-1; D may be TRBD1 (5 bases). Germline values: CDR1 SNHLY, CDR2 FYNNEI. The V end was cut by 6 bases, the J end by 1 base, with 9 bases between. The CDR3 extends over 13 amino acids. The CDR3 DNA is TGTGCCAGCAGGACGGGGGGGAACACTGAAGCTTTCTTT. Its translation: CASRTGGNTEAFF.

This clonotype was observed many times. The V call is TRBV6-2 or TRBV6-3, the J call TRBJ2-5; D is possibly TRBD1 (5 bases). The germline gives CDR1 MNHEY, CDR2 SVGEGT. Trimming stripped 7 bases from V and 5 bases from J, with 14 bases between. The CDR3 consists of 13 residues. CDR3 nucleotides: TGTGCCAGCACCCTATCCAGGGTCGAGACCCAGTACTTC. Amino acids: CASTLSRVETQYF.

This clonotype was recorded many times. J is TRBJ1-6 and V is TRBV18; 7 bases are shared with TRBD1. The CDR3 is 13 amino acids. Germline V gives CDR1 KGHSH, CDR2 LQKENI. V lost 3 bases, J lost 7 bases, and 0 bases stayed unmatched. The CDR3 coding sequence is TGTGCCAGCTCACCGACAGGGAATTCACCCCTCCACTTT. This sequence encodes CASSPTGNSPLHF.

This clonotype was seen ten or more times. The chain links TRBV12-3 or TRBV12-4 to TRBJ2-3; 8 bases are shared with TRBD2. Trimming cost V 3 bases and J 4 bases; bases outside gene matches: 6. The CDR3 runs to 15 residues. The CDR3 DNA reads as TGTGCCAGCAGTTTGTCAGCGGGAGCGGCAGATACGCAGTATTTT. It is translated as CASSLSAGAADTQYF.

This clonotype was seen many times. The chain recombines TRBV6-2 or TRBV6-3 with TRBJ2-7; a possible D gene is TRBD2 (6 bases). The germline V gene encodes CDR1 MNHEY and CDR2 SVGEGT. The CDR3 is 17 residues long. V was shortened by 6 bases and J by 3 bases, with 24 bases between the two germline ends. The CDR3 protein is CASSWGVRLTEFYEQYF. The CDR3 coding sequence is TGTGCCAGCAGCTGGGGGGTCAGACTCACCGAATTCTACGAGCAGTACTTC.

This clonotype was detected many times. CDR3 in amino acids: CASSPQFGYTF. As DNA, the CDR3 is TGTGCCAGCAGTCCCCAATTTGGCTACACCTTC. V is TRBV12-3 or TRBV12-4 and J is TRBJ1-2; D unclear. This CDR3 spans 11 amino acids. Trimming took off 5 bases at V and 7 bases at J, with 8 bases between the two ends.